Sequencing of this T cell receptor beta chain was carried out in a study of T cells expressing NK-cell markers. Study at large: According to the study, TCR beta repertoires originated from sorted CD3+CD56+NKG2C+, CD3+CD56+NKG2C- and CD3+CD56-NKG2C+ T cells. The study, taken as a whole, reports: Clarity on HCMV specificity was lacking for the expanded NKG2C+ T cell clones.

The CDR3 is made up of 14 amino acids. Germline CDR1 reads SQVTM; CDR2 reads ANQGSEA. Details on this clonotype: Its antigen is unidentified.

For TCR beta, cDNA was produced by 5'RACE template switching with UMIs. TCRdb reworked the 5' RACE reads into one entry per CDR3 protein, no DNA. The sample's table shows about 390,000 distinct CDR3 sequences. The V and J genes are TRBV29-1 and TRBJ1-1; the D call from TCRdb, TRBD1, cannot be confirmed without DNA. The sample taken for sequencing was blood T cells: a sorted CD56 or NKG2C T cell subset, CD4+ or CD8+ T cells, or bulk PBMC T cells (not recorded which). The TCR originated in a woman aged 45-59 years in good health. The CDR3 here is CSSTPGKGDTEAFF.